The rows below give T cell receptor beta chains drawn from one sample of a study of PD-1 blockade in classical Hodgkin lymphoma. Using immunoSEQ multiplex PCR, the repertoire was profiled, and TCRdb retains in-frame clones only, with some absent. This sample has fewer than 65,000 clones; about 92% occur once, and the top ten carry around 9.7%. The source material was peripheral blood mononuclear cells (PBMCs), sampled at baseline. These receptors were collected from a human donor with classical Hodgkin lymphoma. Each CDR3 is given with its conserved first and last residue. The order of the fields is V gene, J gene, D gene, CDR3 length, clone size, CDR3 protein, CDR3 DNA. A D gene is named only where the DNA matches it firmly. The size entry is marked missing in some rows and otherwise reads once, few, many or a size class.

v_call: TRBV27
j_call: TRBJ1-2
d_call: -
cdr3_length: 15
clone_size: once
cdr3_aa: CASSLWSGSDYGYTF
cdr3_nt: TGTGCCAGCAGCCTTTGGTCGGGATCGGACTATGGCTACACCTTC

v_call: TRBV5-1
j_call: TRBJ2-7
d_call: TRBD1
cdr3_length: 16
clone_size: -
cdr3_aa: CASSPGQGGLYYEQYF
cdr3_nt: TGCGCCAGCAGCCCCGGACAGGGTGGTCTCTACTACGAGCAGTACTTC

v_call: TRBV19
j_call: TRBJ1-3
d_call: -
cdr3_length: 17
clone_size: -
cdr3_aa: CASSIIAGVNSGNTIYF
cdr3_nt: TGTGCCAGTAGTATAATTGCGGGGGTAAACTCTGGAAACACCATATATTTT

v_call: TRBV5-8
j_call: TRBJ2-5
d_call: -
cdr3_length: 19
clone_size: -
cdr3_aa: CASSQGVWGRELYQETQYF
cdr3_nt: TGTGCCAGCAGCCAGGGAGTATGGGGCCGAGAACTGTACCAAGAGACCCAGTACTTC

v_call: TRBV28
j_call: TRBJ2-7
d_call: TRBD1
cdr3_length: 15
clone_size: -
cdr3_aa: CASSYPDRGSYEQYF
cdr3_nt: TGTGCCAGCAGTTACCCGGACAGGGGTTCCTACGAGCAGTACTTC

v_call: TRBV29-1
j_call: TRBJ1-5
d_call: TRBD1
cdr3_length: 13
clone_size: -
cdr3_aa: CSVEAGGGQPQHF
cdr3_nt: TGCAGCGTGGAGGCAGGGGGCGGGCAGCCCCAGCATTTT

v_call: TRBV2
j_call: TRBJ2-2
d_call: -
cdr3_length: 18
clone_size: -
cdr3_aa: CASSGWGVDREDTGELFF
cdr3_nt: TGTGCCAGCAGTGGCTGGGGGGTTGACAGGGAAGACACCGGGGAGCTGTTTTTT

v_call: TRBV6-1
j_call: TRBJ2-7
d_call: -
cdr3_length: 12
clone_size: -
cdr3_aa: CATDWSSYEQYF
cdr3_nt: TGTGCCACTGACTGGAGCTCCTACGAGCAGTACTTC

v_call: TRBV6-1
j_call: TRBJ2-1
d_call: -
cdr3_length: 14
clone_size: -
cdr3_aa: CASSVQDRLREQFF
cdr3_nt: TGTGCCAGCAGTGTACAAGACAGGCTCAGGGAGCAGTTCTTC

v_call: TRBV6-6
j_call: TRBJ2-5
d_call: TRBD2
cdr3_length: 15
clone_size: once
cdr3_aa: CASSYLAGTSETQYF
cdr3_nt: TGTGCCAGCAGTTACCTAGCGGGGACTTCAGAGACCCAGTACTTC

v_call: TRBV28
j_call: TRBJ2-3
d_call: TRBD2
cdr3_length: 16
clone_size: -
cdr3_aa: CASSFILAGYTDTQYF
cdr3_nt: TGTGCCAGCAGTTTCATACTAGCGGGGTACACAGATACGCAGTATTTT

v_call: TRBV5-1
j_call: TRBJ2-1
d_call: -
cdr3_length: 15
clone_size: -
cdr3_aa: CASSLGGSSYNEQFF
cdr3_nt: TGCGCCAGCAGCTTGGGGGGATCCTCCTACAATGAGCAGTTCTTC

v_call: TRBV6-1
j_call: TRBJ1-1
d_call: -
cdr3_length: 11
clone_size: -
cdr3_aa: CASNRMSGAFF
cdr3_nt: TGTGCCAGCAACCGGATGAGCGGAGCTTTCTTT

v_call: TRBV10-3
j_call: TRBJ2-7
d_call: -
cdr3_length: 12
clone_size: -
cdr3_aa: CATGLNPYEQYF
cdr3_nt: TGTGCCACTGGACTGAACCCCTACGAGCAGTACTTC

v_call: TRBV7-2
j_call: TRBJ2-1
d_call: TRBD1
cdr3_length: 14
clone_size: -
cdr3_aa: CASDRESSYNEQFF
cdr3_nt: TGTGCCAGCGACAGGGAGAGCTCCTACAATGAGCAGTTCTTC

v_call: TRBV6-1
j_call: TRBJ1-2
d_call: TRBD1
cdr3_length: 13
clone_size: -
cdr3_aa: CASRGTGRYGYTF
cdr3_nt: TGTGCCAGCAGGGGGACAGGGAGGTATGGCTACACCTTC

v_call: TRBV5-1
j_call: TRBJ1-1
d_call: -
cdr3_length: 15
clone_size: once
cdr3_aa: CASSQTGTDNTEAFF
cdr3_nt: TGCGCCAGCAGCCAAACCGGGACGGATAACACTGAAGCTTTCTTT

v_call: TRBV28
j_call: TRBJ2-1
d_call: -
cdr3_length: 13
clone_size: -
cdr3_aa: CASTYPSYNEQFF
cdr3_nt: TGTGCCAGCACATACCCCTCCTACAATGAGCAGTTCTTC